This passage covers 3 T cell receptor beta chains from one sample sequenced in a study of early T cells in non-severe SARS-CoV-2 infection. TCRdb re-called the 5' RACE reads through MiXCR, storing one row per CDR3 protein. The sample carries roughly 51,000 distinct CDR3 sequences, less than 9.5% recorded once. Sample: whole blood, taken at baseline. All receptors come from an adult who was a healthcare worker with PCR-confirmed SARS-CoV-2 infection or an uninfected control (not recorded which).

This clonotype has only a few counts. V usage is TRBV10-3 and J usage is TRBJ2-7; 9 positions agree with TRBD2. The CDR3 is 15 residues long. With 4 bases clipped from V and 11 bases from J, the junction kept 15 bases outside the gene matches. Germline CDR1 and CDR2: ENHRY and SYGVKD. The DNA for the CDR3 is TGTGCCATCAGTGGTAGCGGGAGAGTGTCAGGTCGGGAGTACTTC. Translation: CAISGSGRVSGREYF.

This clonotype showed up just a few times. A read error may account for a junction end that differs from germline. The V and J genes are TRBV24-1 and TRBJ1-4; D remains unclear. Germline-derived CDR1 and CDR2 are KGHDR and SFDVKD. This CDR3 has 13 residues. CDR3 bases: TGTGCCACCAGTGATTTGACAAATGGAAAACTGTTTTTT. Translating it yields CATSDLTNGKLFF.

In the case of this clonotype: A much bigger clone sits one base away, suggesting this may be a read error. CDR3: CASSERQRDLRTSEKLFF. The CDR3 DNA reads TGTGCCAGCAGTGAACGGCAGCGAGACCTCAGAACTAGTGAAAAACTGTTTTTT. The chain joins TRBV6-1 to TRBJ1-4; D ambiguous. This CDR3 contains 18 residues. From germline, CDR1 is MNHNS and CDR2 SASEGT.